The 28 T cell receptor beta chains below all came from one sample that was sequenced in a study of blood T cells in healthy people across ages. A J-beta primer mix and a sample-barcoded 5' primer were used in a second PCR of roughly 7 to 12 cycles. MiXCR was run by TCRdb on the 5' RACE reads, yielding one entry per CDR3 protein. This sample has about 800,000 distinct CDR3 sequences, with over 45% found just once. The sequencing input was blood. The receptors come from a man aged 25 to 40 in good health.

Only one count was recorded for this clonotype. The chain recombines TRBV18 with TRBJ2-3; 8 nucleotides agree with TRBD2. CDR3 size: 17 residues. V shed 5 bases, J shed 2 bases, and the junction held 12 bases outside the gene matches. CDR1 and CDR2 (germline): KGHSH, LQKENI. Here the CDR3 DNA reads TGTGCCAGCTCATCCCAAACCGGGGGGGTCGTCACAGATACGCAGTATTTT. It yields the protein CASSSQTGGVVTDTQYF.

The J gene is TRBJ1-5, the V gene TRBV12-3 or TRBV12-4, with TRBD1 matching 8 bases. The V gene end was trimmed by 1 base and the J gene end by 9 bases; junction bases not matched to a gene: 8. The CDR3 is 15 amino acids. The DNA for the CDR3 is TGTGCCAGCAGTTTAGAGACAGGGGCAGGTCGGCCCCAGCATTTT. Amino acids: CASSLETGAGRPQHF.

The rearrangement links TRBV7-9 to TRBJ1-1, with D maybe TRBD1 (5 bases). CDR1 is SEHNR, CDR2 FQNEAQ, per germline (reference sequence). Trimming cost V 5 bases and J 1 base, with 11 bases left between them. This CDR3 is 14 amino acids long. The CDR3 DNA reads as TGTGCCAGCAGCACGACAGATAGGAACACTGAAGCTTTCTTT. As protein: CASSTTDRNTEAFF.

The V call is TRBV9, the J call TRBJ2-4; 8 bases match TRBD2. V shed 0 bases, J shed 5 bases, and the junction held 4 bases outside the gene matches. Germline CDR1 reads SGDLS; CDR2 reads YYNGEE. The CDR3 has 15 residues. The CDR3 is CASSVAGGPQNIQYF. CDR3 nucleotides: TGTGCCAGCAGCGTAGCGGGAGGGCCACAAAACATTCAGTACTTC.

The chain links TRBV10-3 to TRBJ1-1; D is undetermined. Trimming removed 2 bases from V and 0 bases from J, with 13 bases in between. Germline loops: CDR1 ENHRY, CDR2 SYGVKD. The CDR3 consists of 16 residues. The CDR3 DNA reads TGTGCCATCAGTGAGAATGCGGGCACGATGAACACTGAAGCTTTCTTT. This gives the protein CAISENAGTMNTEAFF.

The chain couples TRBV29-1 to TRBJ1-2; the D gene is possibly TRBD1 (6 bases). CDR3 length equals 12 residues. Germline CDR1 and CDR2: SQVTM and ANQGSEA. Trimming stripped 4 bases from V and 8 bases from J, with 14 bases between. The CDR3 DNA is TGCAGCGTTGGGACAGAGGAGACGGGCTACACCTTC. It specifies CSVGTEETGYTF.

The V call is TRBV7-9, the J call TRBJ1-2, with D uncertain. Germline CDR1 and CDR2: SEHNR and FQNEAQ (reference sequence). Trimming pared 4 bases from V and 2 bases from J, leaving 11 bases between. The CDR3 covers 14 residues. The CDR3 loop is CASSSLPANYGYTF. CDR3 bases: TGTGCCAGCAGCTCACTCCCAGCGAACTATGGCTACACCTTC.

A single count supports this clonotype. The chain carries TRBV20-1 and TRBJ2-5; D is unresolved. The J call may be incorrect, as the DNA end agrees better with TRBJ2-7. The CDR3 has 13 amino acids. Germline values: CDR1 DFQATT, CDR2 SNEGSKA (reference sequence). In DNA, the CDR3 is TGCAGTGCTAGCGCGGATTCCTTATTCGAGCAGTACTTC. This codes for CSASADSLFEQYF.

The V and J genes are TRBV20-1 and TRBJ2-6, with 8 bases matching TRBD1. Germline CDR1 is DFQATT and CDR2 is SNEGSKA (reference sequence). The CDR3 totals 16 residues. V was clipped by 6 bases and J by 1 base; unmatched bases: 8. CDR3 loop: CSAPGTGFSGANVLTF. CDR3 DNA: TGCAGTGCCCCCGGGACAGGCTTTTCTGGGGCCAACGTCCTGACTTTC.

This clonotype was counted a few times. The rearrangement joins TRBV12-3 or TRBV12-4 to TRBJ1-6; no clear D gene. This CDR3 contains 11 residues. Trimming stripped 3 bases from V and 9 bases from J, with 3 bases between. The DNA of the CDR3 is TGTGCCAGCAGTTTTGGTTCACCCCTCCACTTT. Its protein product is CASSFGSPLHF.

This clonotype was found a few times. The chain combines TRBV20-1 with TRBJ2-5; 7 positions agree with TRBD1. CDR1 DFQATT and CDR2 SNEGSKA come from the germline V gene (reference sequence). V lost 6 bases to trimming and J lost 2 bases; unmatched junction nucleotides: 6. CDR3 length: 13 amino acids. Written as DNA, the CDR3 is TGCAGTGCGGGAAAGGGACAGCAAGAGACCCAGTACTTC. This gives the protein CSAGKGQQETQYF.

CDR3 amino acids: CASSYSWADSYNEQYF. For the CDR3, the DNA is TGTGCCAGCAGTTACTCGTGGGCTGACTCCTACAATGAGCAGTACTTC. This chain uses TRBV6-5 with TRBJ2-1; D gene ambiguous. Judging by the DNA end, TRBJ2-7 fits better; the J call may be wrong. The CDR3 has 16 residues. CDR1 MNHEY and CDR2 SVGAGI come from the germline V gene.

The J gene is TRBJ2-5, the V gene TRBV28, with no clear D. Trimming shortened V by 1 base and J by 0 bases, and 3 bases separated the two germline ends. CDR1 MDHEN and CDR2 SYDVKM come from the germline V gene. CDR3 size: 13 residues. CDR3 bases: TGTGCCAGCAGTTTATTATACCAAGAGACCCAGTACTTC. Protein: CASSLLYQETQYF.

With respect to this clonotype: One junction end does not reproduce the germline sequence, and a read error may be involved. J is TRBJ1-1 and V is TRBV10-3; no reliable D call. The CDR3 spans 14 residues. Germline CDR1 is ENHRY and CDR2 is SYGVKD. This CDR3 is CAIRESTGDTEAFF. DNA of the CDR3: TGTGCCATCAGGGAGTCCACGGGAGATACTGAAGCTTTCTTT.

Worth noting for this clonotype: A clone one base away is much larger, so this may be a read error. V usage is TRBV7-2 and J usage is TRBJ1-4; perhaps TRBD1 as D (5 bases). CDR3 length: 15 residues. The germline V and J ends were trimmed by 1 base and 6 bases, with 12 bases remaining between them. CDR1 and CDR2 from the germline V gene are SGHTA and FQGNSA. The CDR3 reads CASSLVGGGDEKLFF. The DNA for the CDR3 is TGTGCCAGCAGCTTAGTTGGGGGAGGGGATGAAAAACTGTTTTTT.

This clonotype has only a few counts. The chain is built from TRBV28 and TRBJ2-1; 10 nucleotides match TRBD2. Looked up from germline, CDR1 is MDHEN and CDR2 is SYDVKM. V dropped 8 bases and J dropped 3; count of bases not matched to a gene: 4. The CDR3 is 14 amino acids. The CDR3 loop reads CASVSSGGYNEQFF. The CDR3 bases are TGTGCCAGCGTATCTAGCGGGGGCTACAATGAGCAGTTCTTC.

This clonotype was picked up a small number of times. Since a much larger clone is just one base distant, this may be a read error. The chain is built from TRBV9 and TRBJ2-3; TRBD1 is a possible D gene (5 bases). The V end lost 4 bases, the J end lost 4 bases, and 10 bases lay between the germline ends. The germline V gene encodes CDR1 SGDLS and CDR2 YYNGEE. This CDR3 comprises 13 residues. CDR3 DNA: TGTGCCAGCAGCCCCCTGGGGCCAGATACGCAGTATTTT. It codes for CASSPLGPDTQYF.

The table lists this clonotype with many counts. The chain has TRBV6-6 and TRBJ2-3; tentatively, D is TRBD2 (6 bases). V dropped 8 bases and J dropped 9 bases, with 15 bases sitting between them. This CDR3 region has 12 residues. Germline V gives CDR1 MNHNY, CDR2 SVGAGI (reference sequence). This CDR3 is CASSHQEGTQYF. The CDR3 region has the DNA TGTGCCAGCTCCCACCAGGAGGGAACGCAGTATTTT.

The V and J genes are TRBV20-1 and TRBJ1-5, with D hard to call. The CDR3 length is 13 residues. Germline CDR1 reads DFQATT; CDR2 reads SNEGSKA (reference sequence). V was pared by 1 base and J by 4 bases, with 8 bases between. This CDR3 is CSARVDLNQPQHF. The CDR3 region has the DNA TGCAGTGCTAGAGTGGACCTGAATCAGCCCCAGCATTTT.

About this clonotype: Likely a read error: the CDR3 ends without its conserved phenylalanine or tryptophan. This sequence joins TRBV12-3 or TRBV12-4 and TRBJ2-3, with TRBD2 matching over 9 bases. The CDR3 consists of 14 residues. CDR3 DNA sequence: TGTGCCGGCCATGGCGGGGGGGCCGGAGATGCGCAGTATTCT. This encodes CAGHGGGAGDAQYS.

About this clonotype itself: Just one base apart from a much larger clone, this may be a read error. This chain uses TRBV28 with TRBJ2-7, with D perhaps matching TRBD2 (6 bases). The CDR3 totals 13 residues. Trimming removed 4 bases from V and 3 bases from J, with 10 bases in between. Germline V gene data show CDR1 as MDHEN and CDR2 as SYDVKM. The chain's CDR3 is CASSWGVGYEQYF. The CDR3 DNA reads TGTGCCAGCAGTTGGGGGGTGGGCTACGAGCAGTACTTC.

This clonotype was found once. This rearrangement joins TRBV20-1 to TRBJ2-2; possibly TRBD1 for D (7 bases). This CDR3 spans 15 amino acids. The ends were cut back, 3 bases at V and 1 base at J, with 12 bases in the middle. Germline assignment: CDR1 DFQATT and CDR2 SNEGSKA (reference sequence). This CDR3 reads CSARTGRENTGELFF. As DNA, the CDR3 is TGCAGTGCTAGGACAGGGCGGGAGAACACCGGGGAGCTGTTTTTT.

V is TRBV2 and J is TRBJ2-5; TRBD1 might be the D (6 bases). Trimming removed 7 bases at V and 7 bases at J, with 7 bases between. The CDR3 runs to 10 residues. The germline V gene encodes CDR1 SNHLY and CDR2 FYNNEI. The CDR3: CASKQGTQYF. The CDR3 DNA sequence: TGTGCCAGCAAACAGGGGACCCAGTACTTC. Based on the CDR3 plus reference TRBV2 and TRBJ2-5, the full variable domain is EPEVTQTPSHQVTQMGQEVILRCVPISNHLYFYWYRQILGQKVEFLVSFYNNEISEKSEIFDDQFSVERPDGSNFTLKIRSTKLEDSAMYFCASKQGTQYFGPGTRLLVL.

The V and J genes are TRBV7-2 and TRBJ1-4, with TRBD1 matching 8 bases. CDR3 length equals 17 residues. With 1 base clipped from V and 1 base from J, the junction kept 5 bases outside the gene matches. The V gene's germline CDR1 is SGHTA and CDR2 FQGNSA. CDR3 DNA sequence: TGTGCCAGCAGCTTAGAGGACAGGGCTGGAACTAATGAAAAACTGTTTTTT. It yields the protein CASSLEDRAGTNEKLFF.

CDR3 protein: CASQTDSGSETQYF. The CDR3 DNA reads as TGTGCCAGCCAGACGGACTCGGGATCGGAGACCCAGTACTTC. The genes are TRBV28 and TRBJ2-7; tentative D call: TRBD2 (5 bases). Judging by the DNA end, TRBJ2-5 fits better; the J call may be wrong. Per germline, CDR1 MDHEN and CDR2 SYDVKM. This CDR3 contains 14 residues.

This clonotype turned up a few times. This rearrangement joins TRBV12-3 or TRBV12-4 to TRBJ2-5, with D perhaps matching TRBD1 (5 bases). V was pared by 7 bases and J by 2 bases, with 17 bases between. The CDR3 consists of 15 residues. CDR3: CASTPSLTGQETQYF. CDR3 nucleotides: TGTGCCAGCACACCTTCCCTCACAGGACAAGAGACCCAGTACTTC.

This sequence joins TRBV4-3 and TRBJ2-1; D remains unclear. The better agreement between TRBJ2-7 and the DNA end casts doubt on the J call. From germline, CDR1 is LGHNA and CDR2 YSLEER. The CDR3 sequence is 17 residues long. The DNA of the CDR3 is TGCGCCAGCAGCCAAGATACCGCAGTAGTGTCCTACAATGAGCAGTACTTC. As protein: CASSQDTAVVSYNEQYF.

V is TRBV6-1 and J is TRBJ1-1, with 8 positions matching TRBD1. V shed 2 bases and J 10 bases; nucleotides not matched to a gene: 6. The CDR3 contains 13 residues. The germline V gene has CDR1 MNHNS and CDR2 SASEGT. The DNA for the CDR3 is TGTGCCAGCAGTGAATATCGGGACAGGAGAGCTTTCTTT. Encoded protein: CASSEYRDRRAFF.